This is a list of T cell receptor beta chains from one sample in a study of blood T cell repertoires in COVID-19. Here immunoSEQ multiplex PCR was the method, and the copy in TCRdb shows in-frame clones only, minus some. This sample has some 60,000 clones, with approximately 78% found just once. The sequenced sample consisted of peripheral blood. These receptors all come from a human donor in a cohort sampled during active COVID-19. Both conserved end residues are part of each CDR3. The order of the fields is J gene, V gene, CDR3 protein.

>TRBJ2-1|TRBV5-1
CASSLGDSLTMKQFF
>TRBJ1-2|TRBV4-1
CASSQDDSARGYTF
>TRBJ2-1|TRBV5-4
CASSLGGTRGSYNEQFF
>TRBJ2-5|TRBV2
CASLRQNQGAAQYF
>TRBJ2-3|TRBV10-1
CASQKGIGTTTDTQYF
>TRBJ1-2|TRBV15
CATSRDENGRGGYTF
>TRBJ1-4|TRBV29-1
CSGSQGSGPGEKLFF
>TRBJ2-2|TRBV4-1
CASSPDRTTGELFF
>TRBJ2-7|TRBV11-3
CASSLRAGGMEEQYF
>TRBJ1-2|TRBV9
CASSVGQGNYGYTF
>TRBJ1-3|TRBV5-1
CASGLGSSGNTIYF
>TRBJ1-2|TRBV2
CASIPREGLRYTF
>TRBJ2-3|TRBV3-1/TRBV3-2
CASSLPLAGGSTDTQYF
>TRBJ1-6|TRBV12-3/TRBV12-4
CASRQGANSPLHF
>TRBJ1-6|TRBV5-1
CASGSLSNGDSPLHF
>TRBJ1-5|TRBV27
CASTGGGGQPQHF
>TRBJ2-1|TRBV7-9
CASSPRVGVGYNEQFF
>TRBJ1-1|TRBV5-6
CASSVQGSYTEAFF
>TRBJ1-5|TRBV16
CASSEGAGNQPQHF
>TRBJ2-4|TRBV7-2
CASSSLLQGKRNIQYF
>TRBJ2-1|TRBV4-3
CASSQDWGSGSRGGLRYNEQFF
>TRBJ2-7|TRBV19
CATRDRESGYEQYF